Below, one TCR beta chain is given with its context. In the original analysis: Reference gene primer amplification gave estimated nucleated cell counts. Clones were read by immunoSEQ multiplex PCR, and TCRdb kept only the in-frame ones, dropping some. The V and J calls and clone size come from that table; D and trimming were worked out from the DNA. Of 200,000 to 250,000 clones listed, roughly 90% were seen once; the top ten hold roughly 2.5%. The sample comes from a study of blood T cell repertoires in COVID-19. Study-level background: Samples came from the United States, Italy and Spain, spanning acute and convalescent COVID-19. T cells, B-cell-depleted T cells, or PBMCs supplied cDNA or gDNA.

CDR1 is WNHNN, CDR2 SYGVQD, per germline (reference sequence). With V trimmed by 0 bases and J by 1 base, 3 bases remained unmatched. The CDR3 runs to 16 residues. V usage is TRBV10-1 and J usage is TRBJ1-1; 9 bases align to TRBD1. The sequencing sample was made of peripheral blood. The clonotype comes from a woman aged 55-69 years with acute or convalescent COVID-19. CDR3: CASSESRTGANTEAFF. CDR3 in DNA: TGCGCCAGCAGTGAGTCGCGGACAGGGGCGAACACTGAAGCTTTCTTT.